This TCR beta chain was recovered during a study of blood T cells in healthy people across ages. This clonotype was detected a few times. An end of the junction differs from the germline gene, which may be a read error. The CDR3 runs 14 residues. In germline, CDR1 is MNHEY, CDR2 SMNVEV (reference sequence). Alongside a J-beta primer mix, a sample-barcoded 5' primer served in a second PCR lasting roughly 7 to 11 cycles. MiXCR, applied by TCRdb to the 5' RACE reads, yields one record per CDR3 protein. There are 850,000 to 1,300,000 distinct CDR3 sequences in the sample; more than 40% occur only once, and approximately 20% lies in the top ten.

The chain has TRBV27 and TRBJ2-1; 10 positions agree with TRBD2. The source material was blood. The sequence was obtained from a woman aged 55-70 years in good health. DNA for the CDR3: TGTGCTAGCAGGCCGGGACTAGCGTCGATTGAGCAGTTCTTC. As protein: CASRPGLASIEQFF.